What follows are 30 T cell receptor beta chains derived from one specimen sequenced in a study of blood T cells in healthy people across ages. Together with a sample-barcoded 5' primer, a J-beta primer mix was included in a second PCR lasting roughly 6 to 12 cycles. TCRdb passed the 5' RACE reads through MiXCR, listing each CDR3 protein once. The sample lists some 670,000 distinct CDR3 sequences, more than 45% occurring once. Sequences were obtained from blood. These receptors were obtained from a woman over 75 in good health.

Regarding this clonotype: The junction and the germline gene differ at one end; a read error may be behind it. This rearrangement joins TRBV9 to TRBJ2-2; 7 bases are shared with TRBD2. CDR1 is SGDLS and CDR2 is YYNGEE in the germline V gene. CDR3 length: 16 residues. The DNA of the CDR3 is TGTGCCGGCAGCGTAGGCGGGGGATCGAACACCGGGGAGCTGTTTTTT. It translates to CAGSVGGGSNTGELFF.

The chain uses TRBV6-2 or TRBV6-3 and TRBJ2-3, with D possibly TRBD2 on 5 matching bases. CDR1 MNHEY and CDR2 SVGEGT come from the germline V gene. This CDR3 has 14 residues. V was clipped by 1 base and J by 1 base, with 6 bases between them. The CDR3: CASSYFSGTDTQYF. The DNA for the CDR3 is TGTGCCAGCAGTTACTTTAGCGGCACAGATACGCAGTATTTT.

The V and J genes are TRBV20-1 and TRBJ2-7; 10 bases line up with TRBD1. From germline, CDR1 is DFQATT and CDR2 SNEGSKA (reference sequence). With 5 bases clipped from V and 3 bases from J, the junction kept 4 bases outside the gene matches. There are 13 residues in the CDR3. This CDR3 is CSAGQGDLYEQYF. The CDR3 bases are TGCAGTGCTGGACAGGGGGACCTCTACGAGCAGTACTTC.

This clonotype has only a few counts. The chain combines TRBV12-3 or TRBV12-4 with TRBJ1-4; 9 bases match TRBD1. Trimming at V came to 6 bases and at J to 11 bases, leaving 10 bases not matched to a gene. The CDR3 length is 14 residues. CDR3 residues: CASSSGTGRGKLFF. The CDR3 nucleotides are TGTGCCAGCAGCTCCGGGACAGGGAGAGGTAAACTGTTTTTT.

The V call is TRBV4-2, the J call TRBJ1-2; a weak D match, TRBD1 (5 bases). The CDR3 loop spans 14 amino acids. Germline lookup yields CDR1 LGHNA and CDR2 YNFKEQ. The ends were cut back, 1 base at V and 4 bases at J, with 10 bases in the middle. In nucleotides, the CDR3 is TGTGCCAGCAGCCAAGGGGGGAATTTCTATGGCTACACCTTC. Encoded protein: CASSQGGNFYGYTF.

This clonotype appeared many times. The chain has TRBV5-1 and TRBJ2-1; possible D gene TRBD1, 6 bases. Deletions cut 3 bases from V and 0 bases from J, with 13 bases between. Germline V gene data show CDR1 as SGHRS and CDR2 as YFSETQ. CDR3 length equals 16 residues. The CDR3 sequence is CASSSYPGDSYNEQFF. In DNA, the CDR3 is TGCGCCAGCAGCTCTTACCCAGGGGACTCCTACAATGAGCAGTTCTTC.

The chain uses TRBV3-1 and TRBJ1-2; D gene unclear. The CDR3 consists of 15 residues. Per the germline V gene, CDR1 is LGHDT and CDR2 is YNNKEL (reference sequence). V lost 4 bases and J 2 bases, leaving 14 bases between the germline ends. Here the CDR3 DNA reads TGTGCCAGCAGCCTTATTGGGGTATCGAACTATGGCTACACCTTC. This translates into CASSLIGVSNYGYTF. Full variable domain (missing parts from reference TRBV3-1 and TRBJ1-2): DTAVSQTPKYLVTQMGNDKSIKCEQNLGHDTMYWYKQDSKKFLKIMFSYNNKELIINETVPNRFSPKSPDKAHLNLHINSLELGDSAVYFCASSLIGVSNYGYTFGSGTRLTVV.

This clonotype was observed once. This sequence joins TRBV29-1 and TRBJ2-7; D might be TRBD2 (6 bases). The CDR3 is 14 residues long. In germline, CDR1 is SQVTM, CDR2 ANQGSEA. V gave up 2 bases and J gave up 7 bases, with 18 bases separating them. CDR3 amino acids: CSVELGGGIREQYF. The CDR3 DNA follows: TGCAGCGTTGAATTGGGGGGTGGAATCCGGGAGCAGTACTTC.

This clonotype has ten or more counts. The chain employs TRBV7-3 and TRBJ2-1, with D perhaps matching TRBD2 (6 bases). Germline V gives CDR1 SGHTA, CDR2 FQGTGA. Trimming cost V 6 bases and J 6 bases, with 18 bases left between them. CDR3 length: 15 amino acids. CDR3 DNA sequence: TGTGCCAGCAGTAGACTCACGGGGGATGTCAATGAGCAGTTCTTC. As protein: CASSRLTGDVNEQFF. The full variable domain, with the rest looked up from reference TRBV7-3 and TRBJ2-1, is GAGVSQTPSNKVTEKGKYVELRCDPISGHTALYWYRQSLGQGPEFLIYFQGTGAADDSGLPNDRFFAVRPEGSVSTLKIQRTERGDSAVYLCASSRLTGDVNEQFFGPGTRLTVL.

This chain links TRBV12-3 or TRBV12-4 with TRBJ1-6; the D is unclear. The CDR3 runs 14 residues. Deletions cut 2 bases from V and 7 bases from J, with 9 bases between. The CDR3 reads CASSLHPKNSPLHF. DNA of the CDR3: TGTGCCAGCAGTTTACATCCGAAGAATTCACCCCTCCACTTT.

A remark on this clonotype: A clone one base away is much larger, so this may be a read error. The genes are TRBV7-2 and TRBJ2-3; 11 bases line up with TRBD2. The germline V gene has CDR1 SGHTA and CDR2 FQGNSA. The CDR3 contains 16 residues. The V segment lost 8 bases and the J segment 5 bases; nucleotides outside the gene matches: 12. The CDR3 sequence is CASGRLLAGGEDTQYF. The CDR3 nucleotides are TGTGCCAGCGGCCGCCTCCTAGCGGGGGGAGAAGATACGCAGTATTTT. The full variable domain, with the rest looked up from reference TRBV7-2 and TRBJ2-3, is GAGVSQSPSNKVTEKGKDVELRCDPISGHTALYWYRQSLGQGLEFLIYFQGNSAPDKSGLPSDRFSAERTGGSVSTLTIQRTQQEDSAVYLCASGRLLAGGEDTQYFGPGTRLTVL.

CDR3: CASSNDRVADTQYF. CDR3 nucleotides: TGTGCCAGCAGCAATGACAGGGTCGCAGATACGCAGTATTTT. V usage is TRBV6-2 or TRBV6-3 and J usage is TRBJ2-3; 7 nucleotides line up with TRBD1. Germline V CDR1 and CDR2: MNHEY, SVGEGT. Unmatched junction bases numbered 7, after V lost 6 bases and J lost 4 bases. The length of the CDR3 is 14 residues.

As for this clonotype: A read error may explain this, as a much larger clone is one base away. The chain is built from TRBV2 and TRBJ2-7; 9 bases match TRBD1. CDR3 size: 15 residues. V was clipped by 7 bases and J by 7 bases; unmatched bases: 14. Germline values: CDR1 SNHLY, CDR2 FYNNEI. CDR3 sequence: CASMRDRANYNEQYF. The CDR3 nucleotides read TGTGCCAGCATGAGGGACAGGGCAAACTACAATGAGCAGTACTTC. Using reference TRBV2 and TRBJ2-7 for the parts outside the CDR3, the full variable domain is EPEVTQTPSHQVTQMGQEVILRCVPISNHLYFYWYRQILGQKVEFLVSFYNNEISEKSEIFDDQFSVERPDGSNFTLKIRSTKLEDSAMYFCASMRDRANYNEQYFGPGTRLTVT.

In its sample, this clonotype was seen many times. The chain is built from TRBV6-1 and TRBJ1-2; the match to TRBD1 covers 8 bases. There are 13 residues in the CDR3. Per germline, CDR1 MNHNS and CDR2 SASEGT. The trim removed 8 bases at V and 2 bases at J, leaving 4 bases unmatched. The CDR3 reads CASDRQGNYGYTF. The CDR3 DNA is TGTGCCAGCGACCGACAGGGGAACTATGGCTACACCTTC.

This sequence joins TRBV14 and TRBJ2-7; D may correspond to TRBD1 or TRBD2 (5 bases each). The germline V and J ends were trimmed by 0 bases and 0 bases, with 12 bases remaining between them. Per the germline V gene, CDR1 is SGHDN and CDR2 is FVKESK. CDR3 length: 16 amino acids. CDR3 sequence reads: CASSQDSAGTSYEQYF. CDR3 DNA: TGTGCCAGCAGCCAAGATTCCGCAGGGACCTCCTACGAGCAGTACTTC. The whole variable domain, remainder taken from reference TRBV14 and TRBJ2-7, is EAGVTQFPSHSVIEKGQTVTLRCDPISGHDNLYWYRRVMGKEIKFLLHFVKESKQDESGMPNNRFLAERTGGTYSTLKVQPAELEDSGVYFCASSQDSAGTSYEQYFGPGTRLTVT.

In this sample, this clonotype turned up many times. This chain uses TRBV6-1 with TRBJ2-5, with TRBD1 matching 7 bases. The trim removed 1 base at V and 4 bases at J, leaving 3 bases unmatched. The CDR3 sequence is 14 residues long. CDR1 is MNHNS, CDR2 SASEGT, per germline. The DNA of the CDR3 is TGTGCCAGCAGTGAAGGGGACAGTAGAGAGACCCAGTACTTC. Amino acids: CASSEGDSRETQYF.

This clonotype was recorded at least ten times. The chain carries TRBV28 and TRBJ2-5; 8 bases align to TRBD2. V was pared by 7 bases and J by 2 bases, with 9 bases of the junction left unmatched. Germline V CDR1 and CDR2: MDHEN, SYDVKM. CDR3 length equals 15 residues. The CDR3 DNA reads TGTGCCAGCACTTCGAGCTCGGGGGGGCAAGAGACCCAGTACTTC. This encodes CASTSSSGGQETQYF.

The CDR3 coding sequence is TGTGCCAGCAGCTCTACTCGGGGGAATGAAAAACTGTTTTTT. Protein sequence: CASSSTRGNEKLFF. The chain couples TRBV27 to TRBJ1-4; maybe TRBD1 (5 bases). The V and J ends lost 6 bases and 5 bases respectively, with 13 bases between them. Per the germline V gene, CDR1 is MNHEY and CDR2 is SMNVEV (reference sequence). The CDR3 extends over 14 amino acids.

This clonotype was detected once. A much larger clone lies a single base off, so this may be a read error. This rearrangement joins TRBV10-3 to TRBJ2-1, with 8 bases identical to TRBD2. The assigned J gene may be wrong: the sequence end matches TRBJ2-7 better. CDR1 and CDR2 (germline): ENHRY, SYGVKD. This CDR3 has 14 residues. The CDR3 here is CAARGGEIYNEQYF. The CDR3 nucleotides read TGTGCCGCTCGGGGGGGGGAGATCTACAATGAGCAGTACTTC.

This clonotype was seen a handful of times. The chain recombines TRBV12-3 or TRBV12-4 with TRBJ1-1; D gene unclear. The CDR3 covers 14 residues. Trimming removed 3 bases at V and 0 bases at J, with 8 bases between. The CDR3 here is CASSFNGVNTEAFF. The CDR3 DNA reads TGTGCCAGCAGTTTCAACGGGGTGAACACTGAAGCTTTCTTT.

As regards this clonotype: Being one base from a much bigger clone, this may be a read error. The rearrangement uses TRBV3-1 and TRBJ2-1; 8 bases match TRBD2. This CDR3 has 14 residues. J was trimmed by 6 bases and V by 3 bases; bases with no gene match: 4. Germline CDR1 LGHDT, CDR2 YNNKEL (reference sequence). The CDR3 protein is CASSQRAGANEQFF. The CDR3 DNA is TGTGCCAGCAGCCAGCGAGCGGGAGCCAATGAGCAGTTCTTC.

The table lists this clonotype with a few counts. The genes are TRBV6-1 and TRBJ1-5; D is uncertain. The V gene's germline CDR1 is MNHNS and CDR2 SASEGT. Trimming shortened V by 2 bases and J by 4 bases, and 12 bases separated the two germline ends. The CDR3 totals 15 residues. CDR3 in amino acids: CASSENRWGNQPQHF. The CDR3, as DNA: TGTGCCAGCAGTGAAAATCGTTGGGGAAATCAGCCCCAGCATTTT.

The J gene is TRBJ2-5, the V gene TRBV10-3; D is uncertain. CDR3 length: 13 amino acids. Germline loops: CDR1 ENHRY, CDR2 SYGVKD. Trimming shortened V by 5 bases and J by 11 bases, and 18 bases separated the two germline ends. Here the CDR3 DNA reads TGTGCCATCAGTCACCCACCCCGGTATGAGCAGTACTTC. This encodes CAISHPPRYEQYF.

The rearrangement joins TRBV29-1 to TRBJ2-1; D is undetermined. The CDR3 has 14 residues. Trimming shortened V by 8 bases and J by 0 bases, and 14 bases separated the two germline ends. Per the germline V gene, CDR1 is SQVTM and CDR2 is ANQGSEA. In DNA, the CDR3 is TGCAGCACCACCCGTTTAAGCTCCTACAATGAGCAGTTCTTC. This translates into CSTTRLSSYNEQFF.

The genes are TRBV7-2 and TRBJ2-7; TRBD2 matches at 7 bases. V shed 0 bases, J shed 2 bases, and the junction held 7 bases outside the gene matches. The CDR3 has 16 amino acids. The V gene's germline CDR1 is SGHTA and CDR2 FQGNSA. The CDR3 spells CASSLASSGTTYEQYF. As DNA, the CDR3 is TGTGCCAGCAGCTTAGCTTCCAGCGGGACGACCTACGAGCAGTACTTC. Together with reference TRBV7-2 and TRBJ2-7, the CDR3 gives the full variable domain: GAGVSQSPSNKVTEKGKDVELRCDPISGHTALYWYRQSLGQGLEFLIYFQGNSAPDKSGLPSDRFSAERTGGSVSTLTIQRTQQEDSAVYLCASSLASSGTTYEQYFGPGTRLTVT.

This sequence joins TRBV20-1 and TRBJ2-2; unclear D gene. Germline values: CDR1 DFQATT, CDR2 SNEGSKA (reference sequence). This CDR3 has 17 amino acids. Trimming took off 2 bases at V and 2 bases at J, with 18 bases between the two ends. CDR3 bases: TGCAGTGCTAGAAGCGTGGTTAAGGGTCTTAACACCGGGGAGCTGTTTTTT. It yields the protein CSARSVVKGLNTGELFF.

The chain carries TRBV13 and TRBJ2-2; 9 bases align to TRBD2. The CDR3 consists of 17 residues. The V segment lost 5 bases and the J segment 1 base; nucleotides outside the gene matches: 8. Germline CDR1 is PRHDT and CDR2 is FYEKMQ (reference sequence). CDR3 residues: CASSPRLADLNTGELFF. CDR3 in DNA: TGTGCCAGCAGCCCCCGACTAGCGGACCTGAACACCGGGGAGCTGTTTTTT.

In this sample, this clonotype turned up a few times. It may be a read error: a sequence one base away is much more abundant. This chain uses TRBV5-6 with TRBJ2-5, with D unresolved. The V gene's germline CDR1 is SGHDT and CDR2 YYEEEE. The CDR3 loop spans 12 amino acids. Trimming stripped 0 bases from V and 11 bases from J, with 11 bases between. CDR3 loop: CASSLEWNEQYF. CDR3 coding DNA: TGTGCCAGCAGCTTGGAATGGAATGAGCAGTACTTC.

This clonotype has just a few counts. The chain carries TRBV12-3 or TRBV12-4 and TRBJ1-2, with a tentative D call TRBD1 (5 bases). The CDR3 loop spans 11 amino acids. Trimming left V 3 bases short and J 8 bases short, with 7 bases between. In nucleotides, the CDR3 is TGTGCCAGCAGTTTGAAGGGGGGCTACACCTTC. It specifies CASSLKGGYTF.

This clonotype showed up just a few times. The chain is built from TRBV6-2 or TRBV6-3 and TRBJ2-1, with 9 bases aligning to TRBD2. The trim removed 0 bases at V and 4 bases at J, leaving 7 bases unmatched. This CDR3 has 17 amino acids. Germline V gene sequence: CDR1 MNHEY, CDR2 SVGEGT. The CDR3 DNA follows: TGTGCCAGCAGTTACTCGTCGGCGGGGGGGCTGTACAATGAGCAGTTCTTC. This encodes CASSYSSAGGLYNEQFF.